The 27 T cell receptor beta chains listed next were all sequenced from one sample in a study of T cells in Graves' hyperthyroidism and ophthalmopathy. RNA transcripts yielded amplified TCR beta CDR3 regions. In the first-round RT-PCR of the TCR CDR3, the HTBI primer set was used. In TCRdb, the multiplex PCR reads were re-called with MiXCR into one record per CDR3 protein. The sample includes about 400,000 distinct CDR3 sequences, around 15% of them seen just once. The specimen was blood. Every receptor here comes from a woman aged 55-70 years with Graves' ophthalmopathy.

This chain joins TRBV5-1 and TRBJ2-1, with 9 bases identical to TRBD1. With 1 base clipped from V and 6 bases from J, the junction kept 8 bases outside the gene matches. The CDR3 runs to 16 residues. Germline assignment: CDR1 SGHRS and CDR2 YFSETQ. The CDR3 DNA sequence: TGCGCCAGCAGCTTGAGTACCGGGACAGGGCCCAATGAGCAGTTCTTC. It yields the protein CASSLSTGTGPNEQFF.

The chain uses TRBV20-1 and TRBJ1-6; D call uncertain. CDR3 length: 12 residues. Germline V CDR1 and CDR2: DFQATT, SNEGSKA (reference sequence). CDR3 amino acids: CSLQDLASPLHF. The DNA for the CDR3 is TGCAGCCTCCAGGATTTGGCTTCACCCCTCCACTTT.

This clonotype showed up many times. The chain uses TRBV29-1 and TRBJ2-5; 8 nucleotides agree with TRBD1. J gave up 7 bases and V 8 bases, and 9 bases lay outside the gene matches. Germline V CDR1 and CDR2: SQVTM, ANQGSEA. The CDR3 extends over 12 amino acids. CDR3 DNA: TGCAGCACCTCGACAGGGGTAGGGACCCAGTACTTC. This sequence encodes CSTSTGVGTQYF.

This clonotype was picked up many times. J is TRBJ2-5 and V is TRBV6-5; the D is unclear. There are 15 residues in the CDR3. Trimming cost V 0 bases and J 7 bases, with 15 bases left between them. Germline V gene lookup returns CDR1 MNHEY and CDR2 SVGAGI. The CDR3 DNA sequence: TGTGCCAGCAGTTACTCGAGTAGGTCCTATGCGACCCAGTACTTC. Translation gives CASSYSSRSYATQYF.

This CDR3 reads CASRPTRTDTQYF. Written as DNA, the CDR3 is TGTGCCAGCAGGCCGACCCGCACAGATACGCAGTATTTT. This chain connects TRBV6-2 or TRBV6-3 to TRBJ2-3; D is undetermined. This CDR3 is built from 13 residues. V lost 6 bases to trimming and J lost 1 base, with 8 bases between them. CDR1 is MNHEY and CDR2 is SVGEGT in the germline V gene.

A few counts support this clonotype. This sequence joins TRBV5-1 and TRBJ2-4; D gene unclear. V was pared by 2 bases and J by 1 base, with 10 bases between. The CDR3 contains 15 residues. Germline CDR1 is SGHRS and CDR2 is YFSETQ. Written as DNA, the CDR3 is TGCGCCAGCAGCTTTGGGGATTCGGCCAAAAACATTCAGTACTTC. This translates into CASSFGDSAKNIQYF.

In this sample, this clonotype turned up many times. The chain links TRBV30 to TRBJ1-1; no definite D call. The CDR3 consists of 13 residues. Germline-derived CDR1 and CDR2 are GTSNPN and SVGIG (reference sequence). V gave up 1 base and J gave up 0 bases, with 6 bases separating them. The chain's CDR3 is CAWSDGLNTEAFF. Written as DNA, the CDR3 is TGTGCCTGGAGTGACGGATTGAACACTGAAGCTTTCTTT.

Points on this clonotype: The junction shows a germline mismatch at one end, possibly a read error. V gene TRBV7-9 combines with J gene TRBJ1-1; D might be TRBD1 (5 bases). The germline V gene has CDR1 SEHNR and CDR2 FQNEAQ (reference sequence). The CDR3 covers 13 residues. CDR3 in DNA: TGTGCCAGCAGCACTCAGGGTTTCACTGAAGCTTCCTTT. It yields the protein CASSTQGFTEASF.

This clonotype was seen more than once but under ten times. The genes are TRBV20-1 and TRBJ2-7; TRBD1 matches at 8 bases. V shed 6 bases, J shed 2 bases, and the junction held 15 bases outside the gene matches. Germline CDR1 is DFQATT and CDR2 is SNEGSKA (reference sequence). CDR3 length: 16 amino acids. CDR3 DNA sequence: TGCAGTGCCCAGGGACAGGTGGGACTGCAGACCTACGAGCAGTACTTC. It specifies CSAQGQVGLQTYEQYF.

This clonotype was found many times. This rearrangement joins TRBV12-3 or TRBV12-4 to TRBJ2-3, with TRBD2 matching over 8 bases. Unmatched junction bases numbered 10, after V lost 3 bases and J lost 5 bases. This CDR3 spans 16 amino acids. DNA of the CDR3: TGTGCCAGCAGTTTTCTTCATCCCCTAGCGGGAGATACGCAGTATTTT. This codes for CASSFLHPLAGDTQYF.

This clonotype has more than one count but fewer than ten. The rearrangement links TRBV5-1 to TRBJ2-7; D might be TRBD1 (6 bases). The CDR3 extends over 15 amino acids. The germline V gene has CDR1 SGHRS and CDR2 YFSETQ. Trimming took 0 bases from V and 7 from J, leaving 17 bases between them. CDR3 sequence (DNA): TGCGCCAGCAGCTTGGTAGGACAGACCTTTGAGGAGCAGTACTTC. Translating it yields CASSLVGQTFEEQYF.

This clonotype was seen at least ten times. The chain employs TRBV5-5 and TRBJ1-2; 12 positions match TRBD1. Germline-derived CDR1 and CDR2 are SGHKS and YYEKEE (reference sequence). After removal of 4 bases from V and 4 bases from J, the junction contained 5 bases not matched to a gene. This CDR3 region has 15 residues. CDR3 sequence: CASSGGTGGLYGYTF. CDR3 in DNA: TGTGCCAGCAGCGGGGGGACAGGGGGCCTCTATGGCTACACCTTC.

This chain uses TRBV2 with TRBJ2-7; D may be TRBD2 (6 bases). Germline assignment: CDR1 SNHLY and CDR2 FYNNEI. The CDR3 is made up of 12 amino acids. The CDR3, as DNA: TGTGCGGGCCGGGGGTCCGGCTACGAGCAGTACTTC. It encodes CAGRGSGYEQYF.

The J gene is TRBJ1-5, the V gene TRBV19; no definite D call. This CDR3 contains 15 residues. With 5 bases removed from V and 0 bases from J, the gap between germline ends came to 11 bases. Germline values: CDR1 LNHDA, CDR2 SQIVND (reference sequence). The CDR3 is CASSPSVNSNQPQHF. The CDR3 DNA reads TGTGCCAGTAGTCCCTCAGTTAATAGCAATCAGCCCCAGCATTTT.

CDR3 in amino acids: CATSVTGGNQPQHF. Written as DNA, the CDR3 is TGTGCCACCAGTGTGACAGGGGGGAATCAGCCCCAGCATTTT. The genes are TRBV24-1 and TRBJ1-5, with TRBD1 identical over 9 bases. V lost 5 bases to trimming and J lost 4 bases; unmatched junction nucleotides: 2. Germline CDR1 reads KGHDR; CDR2 reads SFDVKD. The CDR3 is made up of 14 amino acids.

V gene TRBV5-1 combines with J gene TRBJ2-1; 10 positions match TRBD2. The CDR3 consists of 17 residues. The J segment lost 0 bases and the V segment lost 3 bases, leaving 6 bases of the junction unmatched. The germline CDR1 and CDR2 sequences are SGHRS and YFSETQ. CDR3 residues: CASSSGTSASSYNEQFF. As DNA, the CDR3 is TGCGCCAGCAGCTCGGGGACTAGCGCGAGCTCCTACAATGAGCAGTTCTTC.

At least ten counts were recorded for this clonotype. This chain uses TRBV3-1 with TRBJ2-1; D is uncertain. V lost 1 base to trimming and J lost 1 base, with 8 bases between them. The germline V gene has CDR1 LGHDT and CDR2 YNNKEL (reference sequence). CDR3 size: 15 residues. The CDR3, as DNA: TGTGCCAGCAGCCAAGCCCCGGTTTCCTACAATGAGCAGTTCTTC. Amino acids: CASSQAPVSYNEQFF.

This clonotype was seen at least ten times. The chain links TRBV29-1 to TRBJ2-3, with TRBD1 as a possible D gene (6 bases). Trimming removed 6 bases at V and 0 bases at J, with 16 bases between. The CDR3 covers 15 residues. Germline-derived CDR1 and CDR2 are SQVTM and ANQGSEA. DNA for the CDR3: TGCAGCGTGACGAGCTGGGACAAGAGCACAGATACGCAGTATTTT. Its translation: CSVTSWDKSTDTQYF.

This clonotype was detected a few times. The chain links TRBV28 to TRBJ2-3; possible D gene TRBD2, 7 bases. Trimming cost V 3 bases and J 2 bases, with 21 bases left between them. Germline V gene sequence: CDR1 MDHEN, CDR2 SYDVKM. This CDR3 has 18 amino acids. The CDR3 loop reads CASSFGEGGRGPTDTQYF. The CDR3 DNA is TGTGCCAGCAGTTTTGGGGAGGGGGGTCGGGGTCCCACAGATACGCAGTATTTT.

This clonotype was seen more than once but under ten times. The J gene is TRBJ2-3, the V gene TRBV28; TRBD2 is a possible D gene (5 bases). In germline, CDR1 is MDHEN, CDR2 SYDVKM. The CDR3 contains 13 residues. V was trimmed by 2 bases and J by 6 bases, leaving 9 bases between them. Here the CDR3 reads CASSLGGVDTQYF. The CDR3 nucleotides are TGTGCCAGCAGTTTAGGAGGAGTGGATACGCAGTATTTT.

In this sample, this clonotype turned up a few times. This rearrangement joins TRBV12-5 to TRBJ2-3; 9 nucleotides agree with TRBD1. V was clipped by 5 bases and J by 2 bases; unmatched bases: 5. CDR1 and CDR2 (germline): LGHNT, FRNRAP. The CDR3 is 15 amino acids. The CDR3 protein is CASGQGQGNTDTQYF. CDR3 nucleotide sequence: TGTGCTAGTGGTCAAGGACAGGGGAACACAGATACGCAGTATTTT.

This clonotype was seen ten or more times. The chain carries TRBV6-2 or TRBV6-3 and TRBJ2-1; 7 bases align to TRBD2. The length of the CDR3 is 18 residues. The V gene end was trimmed by 3 bases and the J gene end by 0 bases; junction bases not matched to a gene: 11. Germline values: CDR1 MNHEY, CDR2 SVGEGT. CDR3 sequence (DNA): TGTGCCAGCAGTTATACCCCAGGGAGCGGGGTCTCCTACAATGAGCAGTTCTTC. As protein: CASSYTPGSGVSYNEQFF.

This clonotype has just a few counts. CDR3 coding DNA: TGTGCCAGCAGAGCTCTAGCGGGAGTCGTTGCGGATACGCAGTATTTT. Its translation is CASRALAGVVADTQYF. This chain connects TRBV12-3 or TRBV12-4 to TRBJ2-3; 10 bases match TRBD2. The CDR3 runs to 16 residues. Unmatched junction bases numbered 12, after V lost 6 bases and J lost 6 bases.

In this sample, this clonotype turned up many times. The chain recombines TRBV2 with TRBJ2-3, with 10 bases lining up with TRBD2. Germline CDR1 SNHLY, CDR2 FYNNEI. The CDR3 totals 15 residues. The trim removed 5 bases at V and 4 bases at J, leaving 6 bases unmatched. CDR3 sequence reads: CASSPSGRRADTQYF. CDR3 DNA sequence: TGTGCCAGCAGTCCTAGCGGGAGACGGGCAGATACGCAGTATTTT.

This clonotype was seen repeatedly, ten times or more. The chain links TRBV28 to TRBJ2-5, with TRBD1 as a possible D gene (6 bases). Between the trimmed V and J ends, which lost 2 bases and 5 bases, there was a span of 12 bases. CDR3 length: 14 amino acids. Germline CDR1 is MDHEN and CDR2 is SYDVKM. The CDR3 DNA sequence: TGTGCCAGCAGTTTAGGGGGAAGGGGGGAGACCCAGTACTTC. Its protein product is CASSLGGRGETQYF.

A few counts support this clonotype. V usage is TRBV7-9 and J usage is TRBJ2-1; TRBD2 aligns across 9 bases. The V and J ends lost 3 bases and 9 bases, in that order; junction bases with no gene match: 6. Germline V CDR1 and CDR2: SEHNR, FQNEAQ (reference sequence). The CDR3 is made up of 14 amino acids. CDR3 sequence: CASSFGLAPSEQFF. In DNA form, the CDR3 reads TGTGCCAGCAGCTTCGGACTAGCGCCCAGTGAGCAGTTCTTC. The full variable domain, with the rest looked up from reference TRBV7-9 and TRBJ2-1, is DTGVSQNPRHKITKRGQNVTFRCDPISEHNRLYWYRQTLGQGPEFLTYFQNEAQLEKSRLLSDRFSAERPKGSFSTLEIQRTEQGDSAMYLCASSFGLAPSEQFFGPGTRLTVL.

This clonotype was seen at least ten times. The chain links TRBV20-1 to TRBJ2-1, with 14 bases that match TRBD2. The germline V gene encodes CDR1 DFQATT and CDR2 SNEGSKA (reference sequence). The V gene end was trimmed by 2 bases and the J gene end by 7 bases; junction bases not matched to a gene: 7. The CDR3 loop spans 16 amino acids. This CDR3 is CSARPEGTSGRNEQFF. The CDR3 DNA reads as TGCAGTGCTAGACCCGAAGGGACTAGCGGGAGAAATGAGCAGTTCTTC.